The following is a T cell receptor (beta chain) sequence with its context. Generated by immunoSEQ multiplex PCR, the TCRdb table keeps only in-frame clones and is missing some. In the table there are around 270,000 clones, approximately 85% of which are singletons. The entry originates in a study of blood T cell repertoires in COVID-19. Overall study context: The cDNA or gDNA used as material had been derived from T cells, B-cell-depleted T cells, or PBMCs.

Per germline, CDR1 SGDLS and CDR2 YYNGEE. V shed 3 bases and J 8 bases; nucleotides not matched to a gene: 3. This CDR3 is 14 amino acids long. The sequence came from a human donor with COVID-19, enrolled during active disease. The donor label of this sample is uncertain. The chain has TRBV9 and TRBJ2-1; 12 nucleotides agree with TRBD2. What was sequenced was peripheral blood. CDR3 DNA sequence: TGTGCCAGCAGCGACCTAGCGGGAGGGGATGAGCAGTTCTTC. The encoded protein is CASSDLAGGDEQFF.